The 21 T cell receptor beta chains given below trace back to one sample, sequenced in a study of T-cell reconstitution after alpha-beta-depleted transplantation in children. The authors prepared the TCRbeta library with unique molecular identifiers. TCRdb called the PCR reads again in MiXCR, with one record for every CDR3 protein. Found here are about 100,000 distinct CDR3 sequences, approximately 6% of them singletons; the top ten hold roughly 20%. The source material was PBMCs, mostly from graft donor cells, sampled 360 days after TCRalphabeta/CD19-depleted stem cell transplant. The receptors here all came from a male patient aged 2 to 9 who had a stem cell transplant for acute lymphoblastic leukemia, so the T cells may come from the graft donor.

The V call is TRBV2, the J call TRBJ2-3; D might be TRBD2 (6 bases). The CDR3 runs to 13 residues. V was shortened by 8 bases and J by 1 base, with 10 bases between the two germline ends. The germline V gene encodes CDR1 SNHLY and CDR2 FYNNEI. CDR3 DNA sequence: TGTGCCAGCCAAGGCGGGGGCACAGATACGCAGTATTTT. This gives the protein CASQGGGTDTQYF. The whole variable domain, remainder taken from reference TRBV2 and TRBJ2-3, is EPEVTQTPSHQVTQMGQEVILRCVPISNHLYFYWYRQILGQKVEFLVSFYNNEISEKSEIFDDQFSVERPDGSNFTLKIRSTKLEDSAMYFCASQGGGTDTQYFGPGTRLTVL.

This clonotype has a count of ten or more. V gene TRBV29-1 combines with J gene TRBJ1-2, with D possibly TRBD1 on 5 matching bases. Germline-derived CDR1 and CDR2 are SQVTM and ANQGSEA. V was clipped by 6 bases and J by 8 bases, with 13 bases between them. The CDR3 has 11 amino acids. The CDR3 loop reads CSVGLREGYTF. The CDR3 coding sequence is TGCAGCGTCGGACTCAGGGAGGGCTACACCTTC.

This clonotype was recorded at least ten times. CDR3 protein: CASSYRYRGPIPEAFF. CDR3 nucleotides: TGTGCCAGCAGCTATCGCTACAGGGGGCCAATACCTGAAGCTTTCTTT. The V gene is TRBV7-2, the J gene TRBJ1-1; 9 positions agree with TRBD1. V was pared by 4 bases and J by 6 bases, with 12 bases of the junction left unmatched. The germline V gene has CDR1 SGHTA and CDR2 FQGNSA. This CDR3 contains 16 residues.

This clonotype was counted at least ten times. This chain joins TRBV9 and TRBJ2-1, with 7 bases matching TRBD1. This CDR3 comprises 14 residues. Losses at the gene ends were 3 bases for V and 4 bases for J; bases not matched to a gene: 4. The germline V gene encodes CDR1 SGDLS and CDR2 YYNGEE. The CDR3 sequence is CASSEGAKYNEQFF. The CDR3 bases are TGTGCCAGCAGCGAGGGGGCAAAATACAATGAGCAGTTCTTC.

The table lists this clonotype with many counts. The genes are TRBV7-9 and TRBJ2-7, with 8 bases that match TRBD2. The CDR3 is 15 amino acids. Germline V gene sequence: CDR1 SEHNR, CDR2 FQNEAQ (reference sequence). V gave up 9 bases and J gave up 5 bases; unmatched junction bases: 15. CDR3 in DNA: TGTGCCAGTACGGCCGCGAGCGGGAGATTACACGAGCAGTACTTC. Residues: CASTAASGRLHEQYF.

This clonotype showed up just a few times. The rearrangement links TRBV10-3 to TRBJ2-3, with TRBD2 matching over 9 bases. The CDR3 spans 19 residues. CDR1 is ENHRY, CDR2 SYGVKD, per germline. The V and J ends lost 3 bases and 0 bases, in that order; junction bases with no gene match: 13. CDR3 DNA sequence: TGTGCCATCAGTGATGGTAGCGGGAGAATAGCGGTGAGCACAGATACGCAGTATTTT. Its translation is CAISDGSGRIAVSTDTQYF.

This clonotype was counted ten times or more. The chain uses TRBV19 and TRBJ2-2; D might be TRBD1 or TRBD2, each matching 5 bases. CDR1 is LNHDA, CDR2 SQIVND, per germline (reference sequence). Trimming stripped 5 bases from V and 0 bases from J, with 7 bases between. The CDR3 runs to 14 residues. The CDR3 nucleotides are TGTGCCAGTAGTGGGACGGCGAACACCGGGGAGCTGTTTTTT. Residues: CASSGTANTGELFF.

This clonotype was seen more than once but under ten times. The chain combines TRBV11-2 with TRBJ2-5; TRBD1 matches 10 bases. The trim removed 5 bases at V and 2 bases at J, leaving 11 bases unmatched. The length of the CDR3 is 17 residues. CDR1 and CDR2 (germline): SGHAT, FQNNGV. DNA of the CDR3: TGTGCCAGCAGCCATCGGGACAGGGGAGTAGGGCAAGAGACCCAGTACTTC. Its protein is CASSHRDRGVGQETQYF.

This clonotype occurred many times. V gene TRBV7-2 combines with J gene TRBJ2-2; TRBD1 matches at 10 bases. Per the germline V gene, CDR1 is SGHTA and CDR2 is FQGNSA. This CDR3 is 17 amino acids long. Trimming cost V 5 bases and J 0 bases; bases outside gene matches: 6. CDR3 region: CASSQDRGRPNTGELFF. The DNA for the CDR3 is TGTGCCAGCAGCCAAGACAGGGGGCGACCGAACACCGGGGAGCTGTTTTTT.

There are many counts of this clonotype. The chain recombines TRBV5-1 with TRBJ2-1; D is unresolved. The CDR3 runs to 15 residues. Per the germline V gene, CDR1 is SGHRS and CDR2 is YFSETQ. The V end was cut by 0 bases, the J end by 4 bases, with 11 bases between. The CDR3 is CASSLVTGMYNEQFF. For the CDR3, the DNA is TGCGCCAGCAGCTTGGTAACGGGTATGTACAATGAGCAGTTCTTC.

The chain joins TRBV4-1 to TRBJ1-5; D is unresolved. The germline V and J ends were trimmed by 1 base and 4 bases, with 17 bases remaining between them. Germline V gives CDR1 MGHRA, CDR2 YSYEKL. This CDR3 is 17 amino acids long. The CDR3 bases are TGCGCCAGCAGCCAAGTTTGGCCAGTGGAGGCAAATCAGCCCCAGCATTTT. It codes for CASSQVWPVEANQPQHF.

This clonotype came up many times. The chain recombines TRBV7-8 with TRBJ2-2; tentatively, D is TRBD1 (6 bases). Per germline, CDR1 SGHVS and CDR2 FQNEAQ. Trimming pared 6 bases from V and 8 bases from J, leaving 10 bases between. This CDR3 is 12 amino acids long. CDR3 in amino acids: CASSPGVGELFF. In DNA form, the CDR3 reads TGTGCCAGCAGTCCAGGGGTGGGGGAGCTGTTTTTT.

This clonotype was observed a few times. This sequence joins TRBV9 and TRBJ1-2, with D perhaps TRBD1 (5 bases). Germline-derived CDR1 and CDR2 are SGDLS and YYNGEE. Trimming stripped 3 bases from V and 4 bases from J, with 16 bases between. CDR3 size: 15 residues. CDR3 amino acids: CASSANRWGGYGYTF. CDR3 DNA sequence: TGTGCCAGCAGCGCAAACAGGTGGGGCGGCTATGGCTACACCTTC.

This clonotype came up many times. V usage is TRBV5-1 and J usage is TRBJ2-1; D may correspond to TRBD1 or TRBD2 (5 bases each). The CDR3 totals 15 residues. V was cut by 0 bases and J by 10 bases, with 17 bases left in between. Germline V gene data show CDR1 as SGHRS and CDR2 as YFSETQ. The CDR3, as DNA: TGCGCCAGCAGCTTGGAAGGGCGGTTCTGGGGGGAGCAGTTCTTC. Its translation is CASSLEGRFWGEQFF.

This clonotype was found many times. The chain joins TRBV6-2 or TRBV6-3 to TRBJ2-2; D perhaps matches TRBD1 (5 bases). V lost 2 bases to trimming and J lost 1 base, with 5 bases between them. This CDR3 contains 14 residues. The V gene's germline CDR1 is MNHEY and CDR2 SVGEGT. CDR3 bases: TGTGCCAGCAGTTACACAGGGAACACCGGGGAGCTGTTTTTT. Its translation: CASSYTGNTGELFF.

The V and J genes are TRBV7-9 and TRBJ1-4; D not certain. From germline, CDR1 is SEHNR and CDR2 FQNEAQ (reference sequence). V was trimmed by 5 bases and J by 8 bases, leaving 6 bases between them. The CDR3 runs 11 residues. CDR3 bases: TGTGCCAGCAGCCCCAGGGAAAAACTGTTTTTT. This encodes CASSPREKLFF.

The table lists this clonotype with many counts. The chain is built from TRBV27 and TRBJ2-7; 8 nucleotides match TRBD1. The CDR3 has 15 amino acids. The germline V gene has CDR1 MNHEY and CDR2 SMNVEV (reference sequence). V gave up 6 bases and J gave up 3 bases; unmatched junction bases: 10. CDR3 in amino acids: CASSLGQVSFYEQYF. The CDR3 DNA sequence: TGTGCCAGCAGCCTGGGACAGGTTTCCTTCTACGAGCAGTACTTC.

This clonotype occurred many times. The chain links TRBV7-9 to TRBJ2-1; D may correspond to TRBD1 or TRBD2 (5 bases each). This CDR3 is built from 14 residues. The V and J ends lost 5 bases and 6 bases respectively, with 14 bases between them. From germline, CDR1 is SEHNR and CDR2 FQNEAQ (reference sequence). In DNA, the CDR3 is TGTGCCAGCAGCCGAGGGGCCCGACGCAATGAGCAGTTCTTC. This encodes CASSRGARRNEQFF.

The sample holds many counts of this clonotype. This chain connects TRBV7-8 to TRBJ1-1, with TRBD1 as a possible D gene (6 bases). This CDR3 has 13 residues. V was cut by 1 base and J by 5 bases, with 8 bases left in between. Germline CDR1 is SGHVS and CDR2 is FQNEAQ. The CDR3 sequence is CASSLGGATEAFF. The CDR3 DNA sequence: TGTGCCAGCAGCTTAGGGGGGGCGACTGAAGCTTTCTTT.

This clonotype was observed at least ten times. V usage is TRBV28 and J usage is TRBJ1-1; D possibly corresponds to TRBD1 (6 bases). The CDR3 spans 14 residues. Trimming shortened V by 3 bases and J by 0 bases, and 8 bases separated the two germline ends. CDR1 is MDHEN and CDR2 is SYDVKM in the germline V gene. CDR3 loop: CASSLDSMNTEAFF. DNA for the CDR3: TGTGCCAGCAGTTTGGACAGCATGAACACTGAAGCTTTCTTT.

This clonotype has only a few counts. V is TRBV28 and J is TRBJ2-4; 7 nucleotides line up with TRBD2. The germline V gene encodes CDR1 MDHEN and CDR2 SYDVKM. With V trimmed by 3 bases and J by 1 base, 12 bases remained unmatched. The CDR3 has 18 amino acids. The CDR3 DNA sequence: TGTGCCAGCAGTTTCCCCACGGGGAGGGGACCGGCCAAAAACATTCAGTACTTC. It codes for CASSFPTGRGPAKNIQYF.